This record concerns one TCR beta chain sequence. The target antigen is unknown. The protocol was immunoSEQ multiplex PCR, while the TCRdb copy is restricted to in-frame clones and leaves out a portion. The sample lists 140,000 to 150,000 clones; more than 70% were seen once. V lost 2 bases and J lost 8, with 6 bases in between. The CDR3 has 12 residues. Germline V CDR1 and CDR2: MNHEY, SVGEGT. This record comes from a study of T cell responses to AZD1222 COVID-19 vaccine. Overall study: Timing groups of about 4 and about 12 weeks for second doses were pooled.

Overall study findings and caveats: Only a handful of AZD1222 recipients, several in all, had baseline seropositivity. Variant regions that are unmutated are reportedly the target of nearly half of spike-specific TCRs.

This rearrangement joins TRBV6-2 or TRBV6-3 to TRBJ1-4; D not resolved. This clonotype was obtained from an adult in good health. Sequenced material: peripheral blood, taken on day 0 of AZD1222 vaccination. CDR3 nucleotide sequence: TGTGCCAGCAGTTACCCCGGCGAAAAACTGTTTTTT. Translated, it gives CASSYPGEKLFF.